The sequence of this TCR beta chain was determined in a study of T cell responses to AZD1222 COVID-19 vaccine. Study as a whole: Combined were second doses at about 4 or about 12 weeks.

TCRdb keeps only in-frame clones here, not all; method: immunoSEQ multiplex PCR. The top ten hold 2.2% of the sample, which has about 85,000 clones, roughly 87% seen once. Study findings and constraints: The study sampled repertoires only after the peak T cell response.

About this clone itself: The target antigen is unknown.

This CDR3 contains 12 residues. V gave up 2 bases and J gave up 5 bases, with 7 bases separating them. The germline V gene has CDR1 MGHRA and CDR2 YSYEKL. Sequenced material: peripheral blood, taken on day 0 of AZD1222 vaccination. The origin of this receptor is an adult in good health. This chain links TRBV4-1 with TRBJ2-7, with D uncertain. The CDR3 coding sequence is TGCGCCAGCAGCCAATCCTGGGACGAGCAGTACTTC. It is translated as CASSQSWDEQYF.